The T cell receptor (beta chain) under discussion was sequenced for a study of shared clonotypes between healthy human individuals. Study-wide points: The study's rarefaction showed incomplete sorted-subset sequencing despite large depth.

This CDR3 comprises 16 residues. Losses at the gene ends were 0 bases for V and 3 bases for J; bases not matched to a gene: 6. Germline CDR1 reads SGHDN; CDR2 reads FVKESK. Original methodology: Junction-only immunoSEQ data arrived without quality scores, meaning filtering differed. Clones were read by immunoSEQ multiplex PCR, and TCRdb kept only the in-frame ones, dropping some. For V, J and clone size, that table is used; D and trimming come from the DNA. The sample gives about 2.4 million clones, 80% to 95% of which show up once; around 0.37% is in the top ten. Note on this clone: What it binds is unknown.

The chain recombines TRBV14 with TRBJ2-7; 9 nucleotides line up with TRBD2. The TCR sequence derives from a man between 18 and 29 years old in good health. Some clones in this sample may be carry-over from other donors' samples. Sequenced material: naive CD4+ T cells from PBMCs. Subset defined: CD45RA+ positively selected. CDR3 amino acids: CASSQDRLAGNYEQYF. The CDR3 DNA reads TGTGCCAGCAGCCAAGATCGTCTAGCGGGGAACTACGAGCAGTACTTC. Supplemented by reference TRBV14 and TRBJ2-7, the full variable domain reads EAGVTQFPSHSVIEKGQTVTLRCDPISGHDNLYWYRRVMGKEIKFLLHFVKESKQDESGMPNNRFLAERTGGTYSTLKVQPAELEDSGVYFCASSQDRLAGNYEQYFGPGTRLTVT.